The TCR beta chain described here comes from a study of T cell repertoires in cytomegalovirus infection. The V segment lost 8 bases and the J segment 6 bases; nucleotides outside the gene matches: 3. There are 11 residues in the CDR3. Germline V gene sequence: CDR1 MNHEY, CDR2 SMNVEV (reference sequence). TCRdb ran MiXCR on the reads and lists one entry per CDR3 protein. This sample has around 770,000 distinct CDR3 sequences; about 29% occur once, and the top ten carry around 13%. Remarks on this clonotype: Its cognate antigen is unknown.

The sequence was obtained from a human donor in good health (CMV status not recorded). Some clones in this sample may be carry-over from other donors' samples. This specimen was cultured CD8+ T cells from PBMCs, taken from culture after CMV antigen stimulation. The V call is TRBV27, the J call TRBJ1-1; 7 bases agree with TRBD1. CDR3 nucleotide sequence: TGTGCCAGCCTACAGGGGCCTGAAGCTTTCTTT. Its protein product is CASLQGPEAFF.